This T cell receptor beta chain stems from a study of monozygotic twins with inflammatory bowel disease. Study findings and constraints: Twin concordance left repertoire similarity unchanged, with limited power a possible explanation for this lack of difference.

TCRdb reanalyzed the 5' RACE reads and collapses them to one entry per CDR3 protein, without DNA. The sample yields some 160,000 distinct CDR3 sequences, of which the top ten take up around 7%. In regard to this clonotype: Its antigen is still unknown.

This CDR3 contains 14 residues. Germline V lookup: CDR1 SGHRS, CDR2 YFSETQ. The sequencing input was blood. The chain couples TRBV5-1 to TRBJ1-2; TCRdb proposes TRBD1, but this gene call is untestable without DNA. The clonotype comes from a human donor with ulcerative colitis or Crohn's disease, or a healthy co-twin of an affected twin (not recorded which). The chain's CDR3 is CASSTVGQGEGYTF.